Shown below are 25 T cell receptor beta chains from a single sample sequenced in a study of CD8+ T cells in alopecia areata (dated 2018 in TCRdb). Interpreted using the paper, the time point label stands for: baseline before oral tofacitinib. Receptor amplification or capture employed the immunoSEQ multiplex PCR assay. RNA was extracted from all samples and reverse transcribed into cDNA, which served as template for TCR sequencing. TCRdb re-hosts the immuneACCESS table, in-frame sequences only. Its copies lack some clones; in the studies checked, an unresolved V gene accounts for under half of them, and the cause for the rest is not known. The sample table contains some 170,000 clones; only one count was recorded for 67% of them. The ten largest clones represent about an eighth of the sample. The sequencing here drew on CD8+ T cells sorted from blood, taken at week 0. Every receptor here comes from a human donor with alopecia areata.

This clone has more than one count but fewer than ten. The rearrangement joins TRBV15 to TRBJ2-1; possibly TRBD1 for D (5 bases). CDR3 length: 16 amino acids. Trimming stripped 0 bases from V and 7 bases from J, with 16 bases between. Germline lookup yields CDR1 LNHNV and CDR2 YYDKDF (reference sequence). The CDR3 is CATSREVGAPDNEQFF. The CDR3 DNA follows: TGTGCCACCAGCAGAGAGGTTGGGGCTCCGGATAATGAGCAGTTCTTC.

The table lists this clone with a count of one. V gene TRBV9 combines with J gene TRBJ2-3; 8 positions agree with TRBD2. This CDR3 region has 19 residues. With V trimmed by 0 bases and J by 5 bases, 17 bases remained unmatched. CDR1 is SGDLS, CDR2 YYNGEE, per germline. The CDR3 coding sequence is TGTGCCAGCAGCGTAGAAAGGGCGGGGGGCCCCTATCCGATAGATACGCAGTATTTT. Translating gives CASSVERAGGPYPIDTQYF.

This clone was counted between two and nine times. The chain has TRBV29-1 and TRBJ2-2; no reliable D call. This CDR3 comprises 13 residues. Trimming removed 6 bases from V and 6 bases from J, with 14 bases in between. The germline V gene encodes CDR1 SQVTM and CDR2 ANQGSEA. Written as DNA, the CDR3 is TGCAGCGTCCTCGCGCGAGTTTCCGGGGAGCTGTTTTTT. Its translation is CSVLARVSGELFF.

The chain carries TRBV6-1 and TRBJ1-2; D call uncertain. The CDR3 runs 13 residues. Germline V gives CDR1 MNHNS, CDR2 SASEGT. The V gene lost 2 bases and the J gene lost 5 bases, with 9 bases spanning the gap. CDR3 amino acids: CASSEWADYGYTF. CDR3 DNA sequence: TGTGCCAGCAGTGAATGGGCAGATTATGGCTACACCTTC.

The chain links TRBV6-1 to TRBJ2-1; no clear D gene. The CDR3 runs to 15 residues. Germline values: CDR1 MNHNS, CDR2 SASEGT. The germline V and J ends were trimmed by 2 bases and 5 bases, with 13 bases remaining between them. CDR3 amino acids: CASSEFGLTDNEQFF. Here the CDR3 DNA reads TGTGCCAGCAGTGAATTTGGGCTCACGGACAATGAGCAGTTCTTC.

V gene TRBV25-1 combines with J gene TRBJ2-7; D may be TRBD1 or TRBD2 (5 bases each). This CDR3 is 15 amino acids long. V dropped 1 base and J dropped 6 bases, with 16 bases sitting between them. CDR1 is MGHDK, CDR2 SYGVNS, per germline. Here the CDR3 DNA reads TGTGCCAGCAGTGAATTGTTTGGGGGATACAGCGAGCAGTACTTC. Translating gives CASSELFGGYSEQYF.

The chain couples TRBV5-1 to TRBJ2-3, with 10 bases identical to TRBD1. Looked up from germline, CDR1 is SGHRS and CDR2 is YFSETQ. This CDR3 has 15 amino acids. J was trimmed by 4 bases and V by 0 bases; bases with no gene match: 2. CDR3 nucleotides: TGCGCCAGCAGCTTGGGGGACAGGGGCCCAGATACGCAGTATTTT. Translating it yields CASSLGDRGPDTQYF.

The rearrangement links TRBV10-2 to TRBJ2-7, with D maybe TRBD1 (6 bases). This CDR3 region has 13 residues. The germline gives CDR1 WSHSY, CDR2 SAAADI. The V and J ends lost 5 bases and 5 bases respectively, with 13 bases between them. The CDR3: CASSNGQFDEQYF. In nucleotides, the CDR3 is TGCGCCAGCAGTAACGGACAGTTCGACGAGCAGTACTTC.

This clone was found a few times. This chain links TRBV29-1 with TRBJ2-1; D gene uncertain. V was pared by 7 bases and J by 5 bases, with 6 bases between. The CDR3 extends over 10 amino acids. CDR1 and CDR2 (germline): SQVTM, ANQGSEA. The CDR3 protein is CSARHNEQFF. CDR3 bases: TGCAGCGCACGGCACAATGAGCAGTTCTTC.

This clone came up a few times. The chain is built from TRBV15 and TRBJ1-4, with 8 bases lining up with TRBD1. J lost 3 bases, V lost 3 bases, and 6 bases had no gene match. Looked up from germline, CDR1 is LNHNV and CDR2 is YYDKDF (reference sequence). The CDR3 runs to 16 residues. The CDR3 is CATSRDPGQANEKLFF. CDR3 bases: TGTGCCACCAGCAGGGACCCGGGACAGGCTAATGAAAAACTGTTTTTT.

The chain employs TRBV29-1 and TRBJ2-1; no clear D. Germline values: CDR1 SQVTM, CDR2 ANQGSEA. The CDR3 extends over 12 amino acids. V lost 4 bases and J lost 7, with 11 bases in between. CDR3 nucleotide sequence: TGCAGCGTTGTTGGTTTGGCGAATGAGCAGTTCTTC. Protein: CSVVGLANEQFF.

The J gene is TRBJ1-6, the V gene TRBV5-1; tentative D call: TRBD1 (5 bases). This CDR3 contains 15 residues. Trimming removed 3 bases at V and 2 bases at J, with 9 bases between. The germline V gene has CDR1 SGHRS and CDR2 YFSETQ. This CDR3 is CASSSRQTYNSPLHF. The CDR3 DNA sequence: TGCGCCAGCAGCTCGAGACAGACCTATAATTCACCCCTCCACTTT.

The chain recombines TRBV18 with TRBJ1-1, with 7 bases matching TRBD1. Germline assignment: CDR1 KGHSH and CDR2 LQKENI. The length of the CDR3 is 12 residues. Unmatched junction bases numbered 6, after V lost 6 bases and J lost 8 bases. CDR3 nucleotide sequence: TGTGCCAGCTCCCCCGGGACAGCCGAAGCTTTCTTT. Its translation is CASSPGTAEAFF. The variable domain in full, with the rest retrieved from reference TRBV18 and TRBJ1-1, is NAGVMQNPRHLVRRRGQEARLRCSPMKGHSHVYWYRQLPEEGLKFMVYLQKENIIDESGMPKERFSAEFPKEGPSILRIQQVVRGDSAAYFCASSPGTAEAFFGQGTRLTVV.

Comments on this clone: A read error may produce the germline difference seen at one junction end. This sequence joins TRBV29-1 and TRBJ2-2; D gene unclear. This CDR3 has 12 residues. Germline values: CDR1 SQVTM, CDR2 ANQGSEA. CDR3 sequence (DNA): TGCAGCGTCGAAGCGAACTCCGGGGAGCTGTTTTTT. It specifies CSVEANSGELFF.

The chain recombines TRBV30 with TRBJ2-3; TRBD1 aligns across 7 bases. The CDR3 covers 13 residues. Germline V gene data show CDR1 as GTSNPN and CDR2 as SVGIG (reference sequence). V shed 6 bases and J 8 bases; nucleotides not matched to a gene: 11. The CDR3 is CACTGAPGATQYF. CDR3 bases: TGTGCCTGCACAGGGGCTCCCGGGGCTACGCAGTATTTT. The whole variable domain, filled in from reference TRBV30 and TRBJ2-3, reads SQTIHQWPATLVQPVGSPLSLECTVEGTSNPNLYWYRQAAGRGLQLLFYSVGIGQISSEVPQNLSASRPQDRQFILSSKKLLLSDSGFYLCACTGAPGATQYFGPGTRLTVL.

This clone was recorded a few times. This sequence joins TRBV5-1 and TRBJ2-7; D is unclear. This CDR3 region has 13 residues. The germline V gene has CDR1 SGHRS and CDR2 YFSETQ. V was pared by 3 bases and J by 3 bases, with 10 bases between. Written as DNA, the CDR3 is TGCGCCAGCAGCTCCCTCGACAACTACGAGCAGTACTTC. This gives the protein CASSSLDNYEQYF. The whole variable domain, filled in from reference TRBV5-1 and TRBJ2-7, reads KAGVTQTPRYLIKTRGQQVTLSCSPISGHRSVSWYQQTPGQGLQFLFEYFSETQRNKGNFPGRFSGRQFSNSRSEMNVSTLELGDSALYLCASSSLDNYEQYFGPGTRLTVT.

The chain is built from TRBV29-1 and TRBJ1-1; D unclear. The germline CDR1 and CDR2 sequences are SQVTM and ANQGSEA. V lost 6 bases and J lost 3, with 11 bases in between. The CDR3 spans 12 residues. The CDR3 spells CSVATRDTEAFF. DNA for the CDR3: TGCAGCGTCGCCACACGGGACACTGAAGCTTTCTTT.

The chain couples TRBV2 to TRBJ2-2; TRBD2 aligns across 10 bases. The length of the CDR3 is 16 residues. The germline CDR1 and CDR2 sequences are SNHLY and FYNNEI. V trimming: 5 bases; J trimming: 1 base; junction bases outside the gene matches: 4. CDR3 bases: TGTGCCAGCAGTCGGACTAGCGGAGGGAACACCGGGGAGCTGTTTTTT. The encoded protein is CASSRTSGGNTGELFF.

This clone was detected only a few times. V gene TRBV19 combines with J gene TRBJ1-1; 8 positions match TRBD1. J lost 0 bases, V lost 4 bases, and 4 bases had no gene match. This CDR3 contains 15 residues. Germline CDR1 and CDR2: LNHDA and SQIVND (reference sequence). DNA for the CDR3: TGTGCCAGTAGTACAGGGGGCGAAGTGAACACTGAAGCTTTCTTT. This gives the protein CASSTGGEVNTEAFF.

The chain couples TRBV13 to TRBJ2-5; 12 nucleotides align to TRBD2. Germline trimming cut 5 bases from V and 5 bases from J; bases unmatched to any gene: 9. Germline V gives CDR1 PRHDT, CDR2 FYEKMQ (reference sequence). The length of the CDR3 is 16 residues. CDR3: CASSISSGGASETQYF. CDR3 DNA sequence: TGTGCCAGCAGCATCTCTAGCGGGGGGGCCTCGGAGACCCAGTACTTC. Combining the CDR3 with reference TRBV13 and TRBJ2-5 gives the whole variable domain AAGVIQSPRHLIKEKRETATLKCYPIPRHDTVYWYQQGPGQDPQFLISFYEKMQSDKGSIPDRFSAQQFSDYHSELNMSSLELGDSALYFCASSISSGGASETQYFGPGTRLLVL.

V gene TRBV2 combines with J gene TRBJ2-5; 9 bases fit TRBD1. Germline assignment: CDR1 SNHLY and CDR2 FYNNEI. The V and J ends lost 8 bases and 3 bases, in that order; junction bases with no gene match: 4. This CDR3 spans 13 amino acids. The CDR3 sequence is CASPGQGKETQYF. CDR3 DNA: TGTGCCAGCCCCGGACAGGGGAAAGAGACCCAGTACTTC.

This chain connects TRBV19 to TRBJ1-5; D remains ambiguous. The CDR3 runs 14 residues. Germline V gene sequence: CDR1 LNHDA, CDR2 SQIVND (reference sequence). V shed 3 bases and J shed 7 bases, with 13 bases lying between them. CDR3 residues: CASSINSRQQPQHF. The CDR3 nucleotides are TGTGCCAGTAGTATTAACAGCCGGCAGCAGCCCCAGCATTTT.

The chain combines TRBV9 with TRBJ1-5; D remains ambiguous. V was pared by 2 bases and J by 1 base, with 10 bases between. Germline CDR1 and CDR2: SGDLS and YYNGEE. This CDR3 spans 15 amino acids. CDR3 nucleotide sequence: TGTGCCAGCAGCGTGTCAGGAGGGAGCAATCAGCCCCAGCATTTT. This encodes CASSVSGGSNQPQHF.

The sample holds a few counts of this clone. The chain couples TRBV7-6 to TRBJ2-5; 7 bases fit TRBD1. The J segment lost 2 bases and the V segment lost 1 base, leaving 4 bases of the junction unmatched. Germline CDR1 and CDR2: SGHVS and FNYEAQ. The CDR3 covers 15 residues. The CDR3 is CASSLETGLQETQYF. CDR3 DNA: TGTGCCAGCAGCTTAGAGACAGGGTTACAAGAGACCCAGTACTTC.

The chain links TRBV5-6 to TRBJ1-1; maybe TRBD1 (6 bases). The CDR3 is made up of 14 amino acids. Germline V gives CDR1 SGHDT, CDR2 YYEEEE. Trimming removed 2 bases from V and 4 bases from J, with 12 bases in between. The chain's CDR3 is CASSFGRGVTEAFF. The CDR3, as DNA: TGTGCCAGCAGCTTCGGGAGGGGGGTCACTGAAGCTTTCTTT. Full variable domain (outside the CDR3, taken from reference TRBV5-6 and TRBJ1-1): DAGVTQSPTHLIKTRGQQVTLRCSPKSGHDTVSWYQQALGQGPQFIFQYYEEEERQRGNFPDRFSGHQFPNYSSELNVNALLLGDSALYLCASSFGRGVTEAFFGQGTRLTVV.